A single TCR beta chain is shown here with its context. Donors consisted of healthy bone marrow donors. The source of the sample is a study of cytomegalovirus exposure and HLA in healthy donors. This CDR3 comprises 16 residues. The V and J ends lost 6 bases and 3 bases, in that order; junction bases with no gene match: 8. Germline CDR1 and CDR2: MNHNY and SVGAGI (reference sequence). The PCR contained 60 Vbeta and 13 Jbeta primers. In the authors' methods: About 11 million of tens of millions of unique TCR beta chains were shared, per a later count. Profiled with immunoSEQ multiplex PCR; TCRdb holds only in-frame clones, not every one. V, J and clone size derive from that table, while D and trimming were established from the DNA sequence. The repertoire has around 150,000 clones, 60% to 80% of them found once; the top ten carry 4.5% to 5%.

V gene TRBV6-6 combines with J gene TRBJ1-5; 10 nucleotides match TRBD1. The sequence was collected from a man younger than 30 in good health and CMV-seropositive. Input material: PBMCs. DNA for the CDR3: TGTGCCAGCAGACACAGGACAGGGGGTTTCAATCAGCCCCAGCATTTT. Its translation: CASRHRTGGFNQPQHF.